One sample yielded the 20 T cell receptor beta chains listed below, sequenced in a study of blood T cell repertoires in COVID-19. The method was immunoSEQ multiplex PCR; TCRdb's version includes in-frame clones alone and lacks a portion of them. The table shows 40,000 or so clones, with roughly 85% occurring only once. The sample comprised peripheral blood. The receptors were gathered from a man between 60 and 75 years old with active COVID-19.

This clone was detected a few times. The V and J genes are TRBV6-1 and TRBJ1-6, with a possible D match to TRBD1 (5 bases). The V end lost 2 bases, the J end lost 3 bases, and 14 bases lay between the germline ends. In germline, CDR1 is MNHNS, CDR2 SASEGT. CDR3 length: 17 amino acids. The CDR3 coding sequence is TGTGCCAGCAGTGAACTCCCCGACAGCCACTATAATTCACCCCTCCACTTT. It translates to CASSELPDSHYNSPLHF.

Only one count was recorded for this clone. The genes are TRBV19 and TRBJ1-2; D remains unclear. Germline assignment: CDR1 LNHDA and CDR2 SQIVND (reference sequence). The CDR3 extends over 12 amino acids. V dropped 5 bases and J dropped 8 bases, with 12 bases sitting between them. This CDR3 is CASSLEFTGYTF. CDR3 nucleotides: TGTGCCAGTAGTCTGGAGTTTACCGGCTACACCTTC.

This clone came up a few times. V gene TRBV5-1 combines with J gene TRBJ2-1; 7 nucleotides match TRBD2. V lost 4 bases to trimming and J lost 1 base; unmatched junction nucleotides: 5. Germline CDR1 is SGHRS and CDR2 is YFSETQ. The CDR3 contains 15 residues. CDR3 residues: CASSQGGNSYNEQFF. The DNA for the CDR3 is TGCGCCAGCAGCCAGGGAGGGAATTCCTACAATGAGCAGTTCTTC.

J is TRBJ2-5 and V is TRBV2; 9 nucleotides line up with TRBD2. The CDR3 has 14 residues. J was trimmed by 2 bases and V by 5 bases; bases with no gene match: 3. The V gene's germline CDR1 is SNHLY and CDR2 FYNNEI. The CDR3 region has the DNA TGTGCCAGCAGTAGGACTAGCGTGCAAGAGACCCAGTACTTC. This gives the protein CASSRTSVQETQYF.

The rearrangement uses TRBV9 and TRBJ1-2; tentatively, D is TRBD1 (6 bases). V was cut by 3 bases and J by 8 bases, with 20 bases left in between. The CDR3 spans 15 residues. Germline loops: CDR1 SGDLS, CDR2 YYNGEE. The CDR3 DNA reads as TGTGCCAGCAGCGCTAAAGGGACACCACTTGTGGGCTACACCTTC. Translating it yields CASSAKGTPLVGYTF.

The chain is built from TRBV4-3 and TRBJ2-5; D is perhaps TRBD1 (8 bases). Trimming left V 5 bases short and J 5 bases short, with 18 bases between. In germline, CDR1 is LGHNA, CDR2 YSLEER. This CDR3 has 15 amino acids. The CDR3 DNA is TGCGCCAGCAGCTCCGGAAACAGGGGGGGCGAGACCCAGTACTTC. Translating it yields CASSSGNRGGETQYF.

The J gene is TRBJ1-2, the V gene TRBV6-5; D might be TRBD1 (6 bases). This CDR3 is 13 amino acids long. V gave up 1 base and J gave up 5 bases, with 8 bases separating them. In germline, CDR1 is MNHEY, CDR2 SVGAGI. This CDR3 is CASSYWQGYGYTF. For the CDR3, the DNA is TGTGCCAGCAGTTACTGGCAGGGGTATGGCTACACCTTC.

This rearrangement joins TRBV15 to TRBJ2-5, with D unresolved. The V gene's germline CDR1 is LNHNV and CDR2 YYDKDF (reference sequence). This CDR3 comprises 14 residues. V lost 0 bases and J lost 2, with 7 bases in between. The DNA for the CDR3 is TGTGCCACCAGCAGAGAAAATTTACAAGAGACCCAGTACTTC. This translates into CATSRENLQETQYF.

This clone was detected only a few times. The CDR3 bases are TGTGCCAGCAGCCCTCAAGGAGGGGTTTCTCAGCCCCAGCATTTT. Its translation is CASSPQGGVSQPQHF. This sequence joins TRBV4-2 and TRBJ1-5, with D possibly TRBD1 on 5 matching bases. The CDR3 totals 15 residues. With 4 bases removed from V and 6 bases from J, the gap between germline ends came to 16 bases. Per the germline V gene, CDR1 is LGHNA and CDR2 is YNFKEQ.

The rearrangement joins TRBV5-1 to TRBJ2-2, with 8 bases that match TRBD1. This CDR3 comprises 17 residues. Germline V gene lookup returns CDR1 SGHRS and CDR2 YFSETQ. Unmatched junction bases numbered 4, after V lost 0 bases and J lost 0 bases. CDR3 DNA: TGCGCCAGCAGCTTGGGAGACAGGGGATCGAACACCGGGGAGCTGTTTTTT. It encodes CASSLGDRGSNTGELFF.

The chain has TRBV15 and TRBJ1-5, with D perhaps matching TRBD1 (5 bases). The germline CDR1 and CDR2 sequences are LNHNV and YYDKDF (reference sequence). Trimming removed 3 bases from V and 5 bases from J, with 14 bases in between. CDR3 size: 15 residues. DNA of the CDR3: TGTGCCACCAGCAGTCTAACCCAGGGCTATCAGCCCCAGCATTTT. It encodes CATSSLTQGYQPQHF.

The chain links TRBV28 to TRBJ2-5; a possible D gene is TRBD2 (5 bases). Trimming left V 5 bases short and J 4 bases short, with 14 bases between. CDR3 length: 14 residues. Germline-derived CDR1 and CDR2 are MDHEN and SYDVKM. This CDR3 is CASSPPTRGETQYF. CDR3 sequence (DNA): TGTGCCAGCAGTCCCCCGACCCGGGGAGAGACCCAGTACTTC.

About this clone: At one of its ends the junction is not consistent with the germline gene, which may arise from a read error. V is TRBV10-3 and J is TRBJ2-7; 8 bases match TRBD2. Germline V CDR1 and CDR2: ENHRY, SYGVKD. The CDR3 runs 12 residues. The CDR3 DNA sequence: TGTGCCGTCAGCGGGAGTCACGACGAGCAGTACTTC. Protein: CAVSGSHDEQYF.

The chain couples TRBV2 to TRBJ2-7; the D gene is possibly TRBD2 (5 bases). The CDR3 extends over 13 amino acids. CDR1 is SNHLY and CDR2 is FYNNEI in the germline V gene. With 0 bases removed from V and 13 bases from J, the gap between germline ends came to 16 bases. CDR3 in DNA: TGTGCCAGCAGTGAAGCGGGCGAATTACGGGATTACTTC. Its translation is CASSEAGELRDYF.

The chain employs TRBV5-4 and TRBJ2-7; 9 positions agree with TRBD2. The V gene's germline CDR1 is SGHNT and CDR2 YYREEE (reference sequence). The CDR3 consists of 15 residues. The V segment lost 4 bases and the J segment 1 base; nucleotides outside the gene matches: 6. In DNA form, the CDR3 reads TGTGCCAGCAGCCTGGGACTAGCAGATTCCTACGAGCAGTACTTC. This sequence encodes CASSLGLADSYEQYF.

The rearrangement links TRBV4-1 to TRBJ1-2; 8 bases line up with TRBD1. V gave up 3 bases and J gave up 2 bases; unmatched junction bases: 8. Per the germline V gene, CDR1 is MGHRA and CDR2 is YSYEKL. This CDR3 has 16 amino acids. The CDR3 here is CASSQRTGPSNYGYTF. The CDR3 DNA reads as TGCGCCAGCAGCCAGCGGACAGGGCCGTCGAACTATGGCTACACCTTC.

The V call is TRBV5-6, the J call TRBJ1-5; D possibly corresponds to TRBD1 (5 bases). V lost 3 bases to trimming and J lost 3 bases, with 16 bases between them. The CDR3 covers 16 residues. Germline loops: CDR1 SGHDT, CDR2 YYEEEE. The CDR3 DNA is TGTGCCAGCAGCTCCGGGGGTTGGGGGTCCAATCAGCCCCAGCATTTT. It codes for CASSSGGWGSNQPQHF.

This clone has just a few counts. J is TRBJ2-5 and V is TRBV2; 9 positions agree with TRBD1. This CDR3 contains 13 residues. Germline values: CDR1 SNHLY, CDR2 FYNNEI. Trimming removed 6 bases from V and 5 bases from J; junction bases left unmatched: 4. The CDR3 DNA reads as TGTGCCAGCAGCTGGACAGGGGTGGAGACCCAGTACTTC. Translation: CASSWTGVETQYF.

The rearrangement uses TRBV5-1 and TRBJ2-1, with 10 bases fitting TRBD2. V gave up 7 bases and J gave up 0 bases; unmatched junction bases: 4. CDR1 is SGHRS and CDR2 is YFSETQ in the germline V gene. The CDR3 is 15 residues long. The CDR3 DNA is TGCGCCAGCGGGCCTAGCGGGAGCTCCTACAATGAGCAGTTCTTC. It specifies CASGPSGSSYNEQFF. The whole variable domain, remainder taken from reference TRBV5-1 and TRBJ2-1, is KAGVTQTPRYLIKTRGQQVTLSCSPISGHRSVSWYQQTPGQGLQFLFEYFSETQRNKGNFPGRFSGRQFSNSRSEMNVSTLELGDSALYLCASGPSGSSYNEQFFGPGTRLTVL.

The chain carries TRBV14 and TRBJ1-1; the match to TRBD1 covers 9 bases. The germline gives CDR1 SGHDN, CDR2 FVKESK. The CDR3 sequence is 14 residues long. V shed 4 bases, J shed 3 bases, and the junction held 3 bases outside the gene matches. CDR3 nucleotides: TGTGCCAGCAGCCTATGGACAGGGGACACTGAAGCTTTCTTT. Amino acid sequence: CASSLWTGDTEAFF.